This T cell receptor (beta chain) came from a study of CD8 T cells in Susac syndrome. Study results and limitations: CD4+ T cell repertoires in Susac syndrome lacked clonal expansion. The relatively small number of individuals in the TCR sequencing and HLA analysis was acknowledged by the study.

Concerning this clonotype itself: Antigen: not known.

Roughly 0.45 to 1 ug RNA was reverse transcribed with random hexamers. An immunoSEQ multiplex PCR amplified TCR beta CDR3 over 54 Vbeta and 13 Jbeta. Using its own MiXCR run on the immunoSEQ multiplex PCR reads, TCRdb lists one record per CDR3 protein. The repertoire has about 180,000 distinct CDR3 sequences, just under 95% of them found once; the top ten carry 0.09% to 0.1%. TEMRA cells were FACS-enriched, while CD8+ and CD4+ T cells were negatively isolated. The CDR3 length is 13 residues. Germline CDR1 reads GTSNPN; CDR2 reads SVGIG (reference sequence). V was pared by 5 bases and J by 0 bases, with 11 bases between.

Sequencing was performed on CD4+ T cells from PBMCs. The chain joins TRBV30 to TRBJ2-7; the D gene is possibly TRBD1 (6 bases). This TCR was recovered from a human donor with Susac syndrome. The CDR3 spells CAWDRLSSYEQYF. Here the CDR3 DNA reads TGTGCCTGGGACAGGCTGAGCTCCTACGAGCAGTACTTC.